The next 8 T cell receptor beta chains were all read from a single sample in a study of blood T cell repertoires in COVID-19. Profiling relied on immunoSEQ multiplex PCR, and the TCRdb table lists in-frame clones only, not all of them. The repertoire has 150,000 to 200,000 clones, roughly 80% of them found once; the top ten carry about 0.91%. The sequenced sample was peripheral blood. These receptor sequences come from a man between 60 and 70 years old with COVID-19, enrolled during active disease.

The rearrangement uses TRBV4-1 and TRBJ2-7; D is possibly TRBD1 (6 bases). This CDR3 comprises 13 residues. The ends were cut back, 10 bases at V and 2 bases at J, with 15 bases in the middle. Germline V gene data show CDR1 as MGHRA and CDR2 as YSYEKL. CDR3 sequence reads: CATQGPGAYEQYF. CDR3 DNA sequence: TGCGCCACCCAAGGCCCAGGGGCCTACGAGCAGTACTTC.

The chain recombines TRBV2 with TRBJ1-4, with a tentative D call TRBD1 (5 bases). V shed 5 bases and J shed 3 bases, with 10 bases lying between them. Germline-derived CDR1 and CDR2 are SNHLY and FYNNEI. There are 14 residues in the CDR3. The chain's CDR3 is CASSRTRANEKLFF. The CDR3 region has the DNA TGTGCCAGCAGTCGGACAAGGGCTAATGAAAAACTGTTTTTT.

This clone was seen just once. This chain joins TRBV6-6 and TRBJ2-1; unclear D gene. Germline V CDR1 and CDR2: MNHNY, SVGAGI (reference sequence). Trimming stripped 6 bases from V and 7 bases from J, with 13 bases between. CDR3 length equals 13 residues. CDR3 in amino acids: CASSDWRGNEQFF. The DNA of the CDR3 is TGTGCCAGCAGCGACTGGAGAGGAAATGAGCAGTTCTTC.

CDR3 bases: TGTGCCAGCAGTCGACAAGGGGGCGGCTATGGCTACACCTTC. Protein sequence: CASSRQGGGYGYTF. The rearrangement joins TRBV6-6 to TRBJ1-2; 7 nucleotides match TRBD1. The V gene's germline CDR1 is MNHNY and CDR2 SVGAGI (reference sequence). V was pared by 5 bases and J by 4 bases, with 7 bases of the junction left unmatched. This CDR3 contains 14 residues.

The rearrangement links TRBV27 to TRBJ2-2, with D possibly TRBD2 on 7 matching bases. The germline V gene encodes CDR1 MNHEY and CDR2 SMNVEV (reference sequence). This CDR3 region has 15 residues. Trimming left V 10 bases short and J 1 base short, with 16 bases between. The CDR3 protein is CATSRGAQNTGELFF. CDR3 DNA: TGTGCCACCTCTCGGGGGGCCCAGAACACCGGGGAGCTGTTTTTT.

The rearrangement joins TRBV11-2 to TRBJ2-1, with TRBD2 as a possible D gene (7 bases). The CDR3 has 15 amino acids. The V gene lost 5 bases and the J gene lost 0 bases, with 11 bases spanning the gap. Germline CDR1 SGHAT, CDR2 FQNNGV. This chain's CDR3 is CASSKGGSSYNEQFF. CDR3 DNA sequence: TGTGCCAGCAGCAAGGGGGGGAGCTCCTACAATGAGCAGTTCTTC.

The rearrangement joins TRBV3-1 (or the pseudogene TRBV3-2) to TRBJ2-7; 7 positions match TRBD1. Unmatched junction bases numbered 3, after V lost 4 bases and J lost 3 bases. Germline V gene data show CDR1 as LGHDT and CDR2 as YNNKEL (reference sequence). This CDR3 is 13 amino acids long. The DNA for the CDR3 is TGTGCCAGCAGCCCAGGGGGAGTCTACGAGCAGTACTTC. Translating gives CASSPGGVYEQYF.

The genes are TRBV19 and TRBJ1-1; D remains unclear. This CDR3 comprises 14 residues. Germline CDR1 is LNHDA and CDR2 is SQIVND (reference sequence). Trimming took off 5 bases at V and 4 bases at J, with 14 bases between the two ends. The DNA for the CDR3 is TGTGCCAGTAGTCCCCGAGTCGCTCCCACTGAAGCTTTCTTT. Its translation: CASSPRVAPTEAFF.